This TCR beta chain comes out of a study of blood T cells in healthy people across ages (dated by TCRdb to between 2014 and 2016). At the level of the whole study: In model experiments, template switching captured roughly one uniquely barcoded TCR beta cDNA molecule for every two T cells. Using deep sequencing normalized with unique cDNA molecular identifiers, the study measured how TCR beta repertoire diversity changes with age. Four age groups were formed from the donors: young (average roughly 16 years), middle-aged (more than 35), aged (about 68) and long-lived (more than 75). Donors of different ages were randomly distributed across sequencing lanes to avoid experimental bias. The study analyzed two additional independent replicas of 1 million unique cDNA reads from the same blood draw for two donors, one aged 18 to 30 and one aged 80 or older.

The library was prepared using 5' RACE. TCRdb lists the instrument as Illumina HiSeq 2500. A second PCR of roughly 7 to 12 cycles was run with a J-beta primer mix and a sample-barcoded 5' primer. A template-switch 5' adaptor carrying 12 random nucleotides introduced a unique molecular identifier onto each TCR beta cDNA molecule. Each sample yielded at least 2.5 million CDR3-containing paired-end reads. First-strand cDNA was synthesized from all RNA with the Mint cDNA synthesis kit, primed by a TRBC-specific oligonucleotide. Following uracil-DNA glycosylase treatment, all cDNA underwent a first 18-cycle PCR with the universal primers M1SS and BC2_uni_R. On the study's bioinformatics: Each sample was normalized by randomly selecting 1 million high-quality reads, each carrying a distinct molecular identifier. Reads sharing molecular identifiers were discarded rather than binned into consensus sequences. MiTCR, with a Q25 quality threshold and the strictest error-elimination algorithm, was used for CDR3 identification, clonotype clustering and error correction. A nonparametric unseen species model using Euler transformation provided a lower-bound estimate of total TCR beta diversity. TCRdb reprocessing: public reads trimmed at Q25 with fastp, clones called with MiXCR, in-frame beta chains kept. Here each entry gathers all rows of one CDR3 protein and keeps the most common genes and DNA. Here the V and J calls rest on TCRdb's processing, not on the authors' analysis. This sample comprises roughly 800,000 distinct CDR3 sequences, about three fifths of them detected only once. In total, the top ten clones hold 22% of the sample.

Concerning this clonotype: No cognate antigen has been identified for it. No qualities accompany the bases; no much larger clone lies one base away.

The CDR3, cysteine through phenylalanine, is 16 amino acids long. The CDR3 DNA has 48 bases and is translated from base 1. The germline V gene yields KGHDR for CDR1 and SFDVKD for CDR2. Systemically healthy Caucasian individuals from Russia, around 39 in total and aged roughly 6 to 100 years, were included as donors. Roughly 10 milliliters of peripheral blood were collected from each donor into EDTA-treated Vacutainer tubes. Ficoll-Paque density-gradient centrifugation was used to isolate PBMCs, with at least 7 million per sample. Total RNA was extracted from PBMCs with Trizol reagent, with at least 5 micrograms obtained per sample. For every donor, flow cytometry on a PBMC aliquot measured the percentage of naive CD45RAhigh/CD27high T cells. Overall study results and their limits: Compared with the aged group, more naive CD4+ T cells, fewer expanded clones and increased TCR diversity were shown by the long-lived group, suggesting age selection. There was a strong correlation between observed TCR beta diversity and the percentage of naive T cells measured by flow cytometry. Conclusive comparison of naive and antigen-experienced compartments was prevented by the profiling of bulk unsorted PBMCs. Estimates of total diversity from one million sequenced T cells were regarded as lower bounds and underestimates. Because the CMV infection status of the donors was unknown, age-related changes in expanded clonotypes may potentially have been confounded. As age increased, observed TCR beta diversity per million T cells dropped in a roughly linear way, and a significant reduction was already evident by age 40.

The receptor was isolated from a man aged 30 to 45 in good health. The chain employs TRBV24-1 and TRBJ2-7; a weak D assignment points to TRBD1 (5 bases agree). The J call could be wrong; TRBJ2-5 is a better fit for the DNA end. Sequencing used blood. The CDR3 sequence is CATSDKSTGIGETQYF. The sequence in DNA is TGTGCCACCAGTGATAAATCAACAGGTATCGGAGAGACCCAGTACTTC.